The 27 T cell receptor beta chains reported below all come from one sample, sequenced in a study of a mutant IDH1 vaccine in newly diagnosed glioma. Regarding time point: baseline, week 1 (first vaccination visit). Treatment specified: pre-vaccination baseline after standard-of-care therapy. Method: immunoSEQ multiplex PCR; TCRdb's copy keeps in-frame clones and lacks some. The sample includes some 38,000 clones, 80% to 95% of them seen just once. Sample: PBMCs, taken from a glioma patient treated with radiotherapy, temozolomide or both. The source is a young man with glioma.

To note about this clone: A read error may account for a junction end that differs from germline. The chain carries TRBV7-7 and TRBJ2-1; D not certain. Germline V gives CDR1 SSHAT, CDR2 FNYEAQ (reference sequence). This CDR3 has 14 amino acids. The CDR3 reads CASSLGGVYNEQFF. The CDR3 nucleotides are TGTGCTAGCAGCTTAGGCGGAGTCTACAATGAGCAGTTCTTC.

The chain uses TRBV6-1 and TRBJ2-1, with a weak D call TRBD2 (6 bases). CDR1 and CDR2 (germline): MNHNS, SASEGT. V lost 8 bases, J lost 3 bases, and 14 bases lay in between. The CDR3 extends over 14 amino acids. The CDR3 spells CASSLGLDYNEQFF. The CDR3 nucleotides read TGTGCCAGCTCCCTGGGACTGGACTACAATGAGCAGTTCTTC.

This chain uses TRBV7-9 with TRBJ2-7; possible D gene TRBD1, 5 bases. Germline assignment: CDR1 SEHNR and CDR2 FQNEAQ (reference sequence). The CDR3 sequence is 13 residues long. V lost 5 bases and J 5 bases, leaving 13 bases between the germline ends. The CDR3 DNA follows: TGTGCCAGCAGCCCGGAAAGCAGGGACGAGCAGTACTTC. As protein: CASSPESRDEQYF.

This chain links TRBV7-2 with TRBJ2-5, with 7 bases lining up with TRBD2. Trimming cost V 5 bases and J 6 bases; bases outside gene matches: 6. The CDR3 is made up of 13 amino acids. Germline loops: CDR1 SGHTA, CDR2 FQGNSA. The chain's CDR3 is CASSTSGLKTQYF. CDR3 in DNA: TGTGCCAGCAGCACCTCGGGACTAAAGACCCAGTACTTC.

The chain carries TRBV6-6 and TRBJ1-5, with TRBD1 identical over 7 bases. J gave up 0 bases and V 9 bases, and 11 bases lay outside the gene matches. The CDR3 contains 16 residues. Per germline, CDR1 MNHNY and CDR2 SVGAGI (reference sequence). CDR3 DNA: TGTGCCAGTGGACAGGCGGAAATTTATAGCAATCAGCCCCAGCATTTT. The encoded protein is CASGQAEIYSNQPQHF.

In DNA form, the CDR3 reads TGCGCCAGCAGCCAAGATTCGGGAGTATTGTCTGGGGCCAACGTCCTGACTTTC. It yields the protein CASSQDSGVLSGANVLTF. The chain employs TRBV4-1 and TRBJ2-6; TRBD2 is a possible D gene (6 bases). Germline assignment: CDR1 MGHRA and CDR2 YSYEKL. V dropped 0 bases and J dropped 1 base, with 13 bases sitting between them. The CDR3 loop spans 18 amino acids.

The V gene is TRBV19, the J gene TRBJ2-7; D ambiguous. With 6 bases removed from V and 6 bases from J, the gap between germline ends came to 18 bases. Per germline, CDR1 LNHDA and CDR2 SQIVND (reference sequence). This CDR3 region has 14 residues. For the CDR3, the DNA is TGTGCCAGTAGAACGGGCAGTTGGCCAGGCGAGCAGTACTTC. Translating it yields CASRTGSWPGEQYF.

This clone showed up just once. J is TRBJ2-5 and V is TRBV30; D is uncertain. The CDR3 extends over 12 amino acids. V lost 3 bases and J 5 bases, leaving 10 bases between the germline ends. CDR1 is GTSNPN and CDR2 is SVGIG in the germline V gene (reference sequence). CDR3: CAWRPVDETQYF. For the CDR3, the DNA is TGTGCCTGGAGACCGGTTGACGAGACCCAGTACTTC.

The rearrangement uses TRBV5-1 and TRBJ2-3; 7 bases are shared with TRBD1. The junction had 2 bases not matched to a gene; V was cut back by 4 bases and J by 0 bases. The CDR3 sequence is 14 residues long. From germline, CDR1 is SGHRS and CDR2 YFSETQ. CDR3 DNA: TGCGCCAGCAGCCCGGGACAGAGCACAGATACGCAGTATTTT. This translates into CASSPGQSTDTQYF.

This chain joins TRBV6-5 and TRBJ2-3, with no clear D. CDR1 is MNHEY, CDR2 SVGAGI, per germline. The CDR3 has 13 amino acids. Trimming pared 7 bases from V and 6 bases from J, leaving 14 bases between. CDR3 amino acids: CASTLGLGDTQYF. CDR3 DNA sequence: TGTGCCAGCACCTTAGGGTTAGGGGATACGCAGTATTTT.

The chain joins TRBV5-6 to TRBJ2-7, with 10 bases aligning to TRBD2. Germline CDR1 is SGHDT and CDR2 is YYEEEE. Trimming removed 4 bases from V and 1 base from J; junction bases left unmatched: 11. This CDR3 contains 17 residues. CDR3 protein: CASSALSFSGRSYEQYF. Here the CDR3 DNA reads TGTGCCAGCAGCGCCCTATCGTTTAGCGGGAGGTCCTACGAGCAGTACTTC.

The chain has TRBV11-2 and TRBJ1-1; TRBD1 agrees at 8 bases. The CDR3 has 14 residues. Losses at the gene ends were 3 bases for V and 1 base for J; bases not matched to a gene: 1. In germline, CDR1 is SGHAT, CDR2 FQNNGV. The CDR3 sequence: CASSFGTGNTEAFF. In DNA form, the CDR3 reads TGTGCCAGCAGCTTCGGGACAGGGAACACTGAAGCTTTCTTT.

V and J are TRBV2 and TRBJ1-4; D is perhaps TRBD1 (6 bases). The V gene's germline CDR1 is SNHLY and CDR2 FYNNEI. Trimming took off 6 bases at V and 4 bases at J, with 12 bases between the two ends. The CDR3 contains 14 residues. The CDR3 is CASSVPGHNEKLFF. The CDR3 coding sequence is TGTGCCAGCAGCGTCCCGGGACATAATGAAAAACTGTTTTTT.

The chain joins TRBV25-1 to TRBJ2-3, with D possibly being TRBD1 (5 bases). The V and J ends lost 4 bases and 6 bases respectively, with 17 bases between them. The CDR3 length is 15 residues. Looked up from germline, CDR1 is MGHDK and CDR2 is SYGVNS. The CDR3 nucleotides read TGTGCCAGCAGTGGAAGGTCAGGGTTGAGGGATACGCAGTATTTT. It yields the protein CASSGRSGLRDTQYF.

In its sample, this clone was seen once. The rearrangement uses TRBV4-2 and TRBJ1-6; D gene unclear. The germline CDR1 and CDR2 sequences are LGHNA and YNFKEQ. The CDR3 is 16 residues long. The V gene lost 1 base and the J gene lost 10 bases, with 17 bases spanning the gap. CDR3 nucleotides: TGTGCCAGCAGCCAAGTAACCGGGGAGGGAGGATCACCCCTCCACTTT. As protein: CASSQVTGEGGSPLHF.

The chain uses TRBV19 and TRBJ1-1, with a tentative D call TRBD1 (5 bases). Germline loops: CDR1 LNHDA, CDR2 SQIVND (reference sequence). The CDR3 is 15 amino acids. Between the trimmed V and J ends, which lost 3 bases and 7 bases, there was a span of 18 bases. The CDR3 region is CASSMAAGDADEAFF. CDR3 sequence (DNA): TGTGCCAGTAGTATGGCTGCGGGGGACGCCGATGAAGCTTTCTTT.

The rearrangement links TRBV2 to TRBJ2-7; 7 nucleotides match TRBD2. CDR3 length equals 14 residues. The V gene end was trimmed by 1 base and the J gene end by 2 bases; junction bases not matched to a gene: 2. Germline V lookup: CDR1 SNHLY, CDR2 FYNNEI. DNA for the CDR3: TGTGCCAGCAGTGAAGGGCTAGCGGCCTACGAGCAGTACTTC. This gives the protein CASSEGLAAYEQYF.

In DNA, the CDR3 is TGTGCCTGGAGCGACGTTCGGACATATCCCACGAACACCGGGGAGCTGTTTTTT. Translation: CAWSDVRTYPTNTGELFF. V and J are TRBV30 and TRBJ2-2; possibly TRBD1 for D (5 bases). V lost 3 bases to trimming and J lost 0 bases, with 20 bases between them. Germline-derived CDR1 and CDR2 are GTSNPN and SVGIG (reference sequence). The CDR3 length is 18 residues.

V is TRBV7-7 and J is TRBJ2-1; D is tentatively TRBD1 or TRBD2 (5 bases each). The germline V and J ends were trimmed by 5 bases and 4 bases, with 9 bases remaining between them. The CDR3 runs 13 residues. The germline gives CDR1 SSHAT, CDR2 FNYEAQ (reference sequence). The CDR3 coding sequence is TGTGCCAGCAGCGTGGGGGTTTACAATGAGCAGTTCTTC. This codes for CASSVGVYNEQFF.

This rearrangement joins TRBV19 to TRBJ1-5, with D possibly being TRBD1 (5 bases). Germline lookup yields CDR1 LNHDA and CDR2 SQIVND (reference sequence). The germline V and J ends were trimmed by 5 bases and 7 bases, with 12 bases remaining between them. This CDR3 spans 13 amino acids. The CDR3 DNA follows: TGTGCCAGTAGTTACAGGCTAAAGCAGCCCCAGCATTTT. This sequence encodes CASSYRLKQPQHF.

This chain uses TRBV5-6 with TRBJ2-7; D may correspond to TRBD1 or TRBD2 (5 bases each). Germline V CDR1 and CDR2: SGHDT, YYEEEE. Deletions cut 2 bases from V and 2 bases from J, with 11 bases between. This CDR3 contains 14 residues. The CDR3 reads CASSFSDSTYEQYF. Written as DNA, the CDR3 is TGTGCCAGCAGCTTTAGCGACAGCACCTACGAGCAGTACTTC.

This clone showed up just a few times. The rearrangement links TRBV6-5 to TRBJ1-3, with unresolved D. The length of the CDR3 is 15 residues. Trimming stripped 3 bases from V and 0 bases from J, with 9 bases between. Germline values: CDR1 MNHEY, CDR2 SVGAGI. The CDR3 coding sequence is TGTGCCAGCAGTTATGCCAGCCGCTCTGGAAACACCATATATTTT. This sequence encodes CASSYASRSGNTIYF.

The rearrangement joins TRBV5-1 to TRBJ2-1, with 7 bases fitting TRBD1. This CDR3 has 12 residues. Germline values: CDR1 SGHRS, CDR2 YFSETQ. V lost 0 bases and J lost 14; bases outside the gene matches: 5. As DNA, the CDR3 is TGCGCCAGCAGCTTGGTGGGACAGAGTAAGTTCTTC. This codes for CASSLVGQSKFF.

The gene calls are TRBV19 and TRBJ2-1; D may correspond to TRBD1 or TRBD2 (6 bases each). The CDR3 is 15 residues long. The germline V gene encodes CDR1 LNHDA and CDR2 SQIVND (reference sequence). V gave up 5 bases and J gave up 3 bases, with 14 bases separating them. The CDR3: CASSLLGGGYNEQFF. The CDR3 coding sequence is TGTGCCAGTAGTCTCCTCGGGGGCGGCTACAATGAGCAGTTCTTC.

This chain's CDR3 is CASSTHRTGRFGEQYF. The CDR3 DNA sequence: TGCGCCAGCAGCACCCACAGGACAGGGCGATTTGGCGAGCAGTACTTC. The chain combines TRBV5-1 with TRBJ2-7; 8 nucleotides align to TRBD1. CDR1 is SGHRS, CDR2 YFSETQ, per germline. The CDR3 length is 16 residues. The ends lost 4 bases at V and 6 bases at J; junction bases unmatched: 15.

This clone showed up just once. The chain couples TRBV19 to TRBJ1-5; D unresolved. Germline V gives CDR1 LNHDA, CDR2 SQIVND (reference sequence). V was clipped by 4 bases and J by 9 bases, with 10 bases between them. This CDR3 comprises 12 residues. In DNA, the CDR3 is TGTGCCAGTAGTACCCTGGACCCGCCCCAGCATTTT. This translates into CASSTLDPPQHF.

V is TRBV4-3 and J is TRBJ2-3; 14 bases map to TRBD2. The germline V gene encodes CDR1 LGHNA and CDR2 YSLEER. The CDR3 loop spans 17 amino acids. V gave up 4 bases and J gave up 2 bases; unmatched junction bases: 5. CDR3 residues: CASSPGLAGEYTDTQYF. The DNA of the CDR3 is TGCGCCAGCAGCCCGGGACTAGCGGGAGAGTACACAGATACGCAGTATTTT.